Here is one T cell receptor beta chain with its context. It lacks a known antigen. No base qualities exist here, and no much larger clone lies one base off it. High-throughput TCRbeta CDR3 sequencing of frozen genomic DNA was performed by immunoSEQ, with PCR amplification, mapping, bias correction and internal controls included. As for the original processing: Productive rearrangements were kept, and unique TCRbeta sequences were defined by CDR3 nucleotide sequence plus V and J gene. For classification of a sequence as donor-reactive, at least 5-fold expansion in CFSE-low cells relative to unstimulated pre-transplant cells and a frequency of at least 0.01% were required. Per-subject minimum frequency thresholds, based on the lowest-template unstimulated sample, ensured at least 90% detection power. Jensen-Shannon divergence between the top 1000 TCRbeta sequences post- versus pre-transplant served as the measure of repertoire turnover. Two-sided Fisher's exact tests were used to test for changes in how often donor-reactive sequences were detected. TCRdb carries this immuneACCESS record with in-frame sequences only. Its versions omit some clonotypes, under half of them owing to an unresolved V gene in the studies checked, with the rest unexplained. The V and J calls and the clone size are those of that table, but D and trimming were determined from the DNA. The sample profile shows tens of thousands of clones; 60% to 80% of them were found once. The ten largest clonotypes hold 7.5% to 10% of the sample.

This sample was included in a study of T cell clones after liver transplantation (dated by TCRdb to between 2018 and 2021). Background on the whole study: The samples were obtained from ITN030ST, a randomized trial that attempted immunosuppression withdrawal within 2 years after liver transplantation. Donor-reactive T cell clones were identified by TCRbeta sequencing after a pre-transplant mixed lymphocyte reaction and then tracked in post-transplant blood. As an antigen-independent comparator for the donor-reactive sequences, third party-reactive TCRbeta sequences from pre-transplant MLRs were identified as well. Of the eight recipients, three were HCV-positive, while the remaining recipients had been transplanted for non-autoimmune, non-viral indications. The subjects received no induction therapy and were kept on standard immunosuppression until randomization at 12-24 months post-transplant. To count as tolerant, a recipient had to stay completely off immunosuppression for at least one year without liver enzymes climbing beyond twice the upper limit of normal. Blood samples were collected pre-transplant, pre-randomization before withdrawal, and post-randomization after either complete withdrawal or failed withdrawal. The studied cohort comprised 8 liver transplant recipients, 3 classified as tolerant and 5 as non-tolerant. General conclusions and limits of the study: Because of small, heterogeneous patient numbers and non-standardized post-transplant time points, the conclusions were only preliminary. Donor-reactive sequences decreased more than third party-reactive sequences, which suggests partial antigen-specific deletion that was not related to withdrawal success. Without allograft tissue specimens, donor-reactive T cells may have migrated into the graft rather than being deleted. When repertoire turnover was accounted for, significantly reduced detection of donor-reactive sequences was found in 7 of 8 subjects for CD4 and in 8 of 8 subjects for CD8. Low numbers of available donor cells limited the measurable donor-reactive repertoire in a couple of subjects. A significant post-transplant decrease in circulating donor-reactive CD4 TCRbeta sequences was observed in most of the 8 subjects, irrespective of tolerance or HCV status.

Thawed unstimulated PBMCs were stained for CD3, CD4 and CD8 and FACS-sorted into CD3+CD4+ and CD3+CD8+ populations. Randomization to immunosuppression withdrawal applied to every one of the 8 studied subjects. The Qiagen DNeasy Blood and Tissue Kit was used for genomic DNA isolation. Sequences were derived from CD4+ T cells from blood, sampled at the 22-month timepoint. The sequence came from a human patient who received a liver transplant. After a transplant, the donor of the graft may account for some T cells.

In nucleotide form, the sequence is TGCAGCGTTGCGGACACCTACGAGCAGTACTTC. Its coded protein is CSVADTYEQYF. The chain uses TRBV29-1 and TRBJ2-7; TRBD1 is a possible D gene, resting on 5 matching bases. Between the V and J ends, shortened by 4 bases and 2 bases respectively, the junction contains 6 bases. There are 11 amino acids in the CDR3, from cysteine to phenylalanine inclusive. The kept DNA is CDR3 alone, 33 bases in frame from the first base. CDR1 and CDR2 are read off the germline V gene as SQVTM and ANQGSEA.